This entry concerns a single T cell receptor beta chain. The junction and the germline gene differ at one end; a read error may be behind it. Germline V gene sequence: CDR1 SGHVS, CDR2 FQNEAQ. The CDR3 has 17 amino acids. Libraries were prepared by immunoSEQ multiplex PCR; TCRdb keeps only in-frame clonotypes and omits some of them. This table has tens of thousands of clones, just over 75% appearing once. This entry is derived from a study of memory CD4+ T cells and cytomegalovirus serostatus. The sort gate was single viable CD3+CD4+CD8-CD45RO+ cells for memory CD4+ T cells. The source material was memory CD4+ T cells from blood. The chain carries TRBV7-8 and TRBJ2-5, with 9 bases matching TRBD2. The receptor comes from an adult in good health and CMV-seronegative. Written as DNA, the CDR3 is TGTGCCAGCAGCATGGGTGGGGTAGCGGGGGCACAAGGGACCCAGTACTTC. Its protein is CASSMGGVAGAQGTQYF.